This T cell receptor (beta chain) is drawn from a study of OX40 agonist ivuxolimab in advanced cancers. For the wider study: The costimulatory receptor OX40 (CD134) was targeted by ivuxolimab, a fully human IgG2 agonistic monoclonal antibody. Intravenous ivuxolimab was administered to patients every 2 weeks at six dose levels: 0.01, 0.1, 0.3, 1.5, 3 and 10 mg/kg. Of the approximately 50 dose-escalation patients, hepatocellular carcinoma was present in about 20, melanoma in roughly 15, renal cell carcinoma in 9 and head and neck cancer in 9. The dose-escalation cohort was around 83% male with a mean age of approximately 60 years, ranging from about 20 to 80. Patients were allowed to have had prior anti-PD-1, anti-PD-L1 or anti-CTLA-4 therapy, and roughly 40% of the dose-escalation patients had been treated with checkpoint inhibitors. Partial responses occurred in three dose-escalation patients: two with cutaneous melanoma and one with hepatocellular carcinoma. The point of sequencing TCRbeta in the periphery was to test whether ivuxolimab changed TCR sequence diversity and drove clonal T-cell expansion. The monotherapy dose-escalation portion (N of about 49 patients) of the phase I ivuxolimab trial is reported in the paper. Summary of the overall study and its limitations: The antigen specificity of the clonally expanded peripheral T cells was not determined. In the 0.1-3.0 mg/kg groups, partial responders had among the lowest normalized peripheral clonal expansion, particularly in CD8+ T cells. After ivuxolimab, CD8+ T cells had more expanded clones than CD4+ T cells on average. Clonal expansion of both CD4+ and CD8+ blood T cells was observed from baseline to week 6 at doses 0.1 to 3.0 mg/kg. Low levels of normalized T-cell clonal expansion were also shown by some nonresponding patients.

Genomic DNA was extracted from sorted cells for sequencing of the TCRbeta CDR3 region. The immunoSEQ Assay was used for sequencing of TCRbeta CDR3 regions. Imported from immuneACCESS, the table was reduced by TCRdb to in-frame sequences with V and J called. These copies leave out some clones; in studies compared against another copy, an unresolved V gene accounts for under half, and the cause of the remainder is not known. The sample records some 57,000 clones, 85% to 90% of which are singletons. The top ten hold less than 5.5% of the sample. Germline trimming amounts to 2 bases on V and 3 bases on J, with 8 as the count of junction bases outside the gene matches. The germline V gene (reference sequence) gives CDR1 as GTSNPN and CDR2 as SVGIG. The cysteine opens and the phenylalanine closes a CDR3 of 16 amino acids. The read is trimmed to its CDR3 DNA, 48 bases read in frame from base 1. This clone was picked up one time. This receptor's antigen is unknown. No qualities accompany the bases; no much larger clone lies one base away.

Patients with a history of autoimmune disease or receiving systemic immunosuppression were excluded from the trial. Peripheral blood for TCR sequencing was collected from all dose cohorts at baseline, on cycle 4 day 1, and on cycle 7 day 1. The samples were drawn from a first-in-human, open-label, multicenter phase I dose-escalation trial of ivuxolimab. The trial enrolled adults with locally advanced or metastatic head and neck squamous cell, hepatocellular, melanoma or renal cell carcinoma. Before TCR sequencing, CD4+ T cells and CD8+ T cells were sorted from peripheral blood as separate populations.

The sample was CD4+ or CD8+ T cells sorted from blood, taken in a trial of the OX40 agonist ivuxolimab. The clonotype originates from an adult with an advanced solid tumor such as melanoma, head and neck, liver or kidney cancer. Rearrangement joined TRBV30 to TRBJ2-3; 10 bases in the middle match TRBD2. CDR3 reads: CAWSSGGLAVTDTQYF. At the DNA level, the sequence is TGTGCCTGGAGTTCAGGAGGACTAGCGGTGACAGATACGCAGTATTTT.